This T cell receptor (beta chain) was recorded in a study of blood T cell repertoires in COVID-19 (TCRdb year 2020). Background for the entire study: The collaborator samples originated in the United States, Italy and Spain and spanned the acute and convalescent phases of COVID-19. The material from the prospective study consisted of cDNA or gDNA derived from T cells, B-cell-depleted T cells, or PBMCs. Subjects who had been exposed to COVID-19, were actively infected with it, or had recovered from it provided the deeply sampled blood TCRbeta repertoires that made up the dataset. A freely available public database, intended as a resource for researchers studying the immune response to SARS-CoV-2, is where the repertoires were released. The samples were drawn from two sources: the first 160 participants of the ongoing ImmuneRACE study, and 1,000 to 1,500 subjects contributed by 6 global collaborators. A de-identified subject ID, COVID-19 status, age in years and sex were almost always included in the sample metadata. Where available, HLA class I and class II types were obtained from metadata supplied by the sample provider rather than from assay-based typing. Beyond this particular receptor, the publication reports: The quantity of clinical and demographic metadata differed by source and by participant and was supplied without curation.

One collaborating source in Seattle enrolled patients during active infection and followed them longitudinally through the course of disease. Collaborating institutions collected whole blood in K2EDTA tubes following their own protocols. For TCRbeta analysis, collaborators shipped samples as frozen whole blood, isolated PBMCs, or DNA extracted from either of those sample types. The immunoSEQ Assay, a bias-controlled multiplex PCR, was used to amplify TCRbeta CDR3 regions from genomic DNA. As for the authors' bioinformatics: The number of nucleated cells in each sample was estimated by amplification of reference gene primers within the assay. Sequence reads were collapsed and filtered to measure the absolute abundance of every unique TCRbeta CDR3 rearrangement. Productive Simpson clonality was computed per sample as the square root of Simpson's diversity index over productive rearrangements. In its TCRdb copy, this immuneACCESS table keeps in-frame sequences only and misses some clones. Where compared with another copy, unresolved V genes explain less than half of these, and the others have no known cause. V and J calls and clone size follow that table, whereas D and trimming were derived from the DNA. This sample is represented by about 52,000 clones; about 81% of them were singletons. In total, the top ten clones hold 26% of the sample.

From the cysteine up to the phenylalanine, the CDR3 has a length of 14 residues. The kept DNA is CDR3 alone, 42 bases in frame from the first base. The germline V and J ends show losses of 6 bases and 3 bases respectively, and no gene match explains 6 bases of the junction. CDR1 and CDR2 are drawn from the germline V gene: MNHEY, SVGAGI. Note on this clone: Its specific antigen is unknown. Per-base qualities were not stored, and no clone one base away is much larger.

The receptor chain draws on TRBV6-5 and TRBJ1-1; the junction holds 8 bases that match TRBD1. The sequenced material came from peripheral blood. The source is a woman older than 75 with COVID-19, enrolled during active disease. At the DNA level, the sequence is TGTGCCAGCAGAACGGACAGGGCGGACACTGAAGCTTTCTTT. Translated, this is CASRTDRADTEAFF.